The rows below give T cell receptor beta chains drawn from one sample of a study of early T cells in non-severe SARS-CoV-2 infection. MiXCR was run by TCRdb on the 5' RACE reads, yielding one entry per CDR3 protein. Of tens of thousands of distinct CDR3 sequences detected, 11% to 15% appear once; the ten largest clones hold roughly 6%. Sequenced material: whole blood. Receptor source: an adult who was a healthcare worker with PCR-confirmed SARS-CoV-2 infection or an uninfected control (not recorded which). The CDR3 runs from the conserved cysteine through the conserved F or W.

>TRBV7-2
CASSTGQGQGYTF
>TRBV3-1
CASSQVFSHSGANVLTF
>TRBV18
CASSPTTGTRYEQYF
>TRBV6-2/TRBV6-3
CASSRTGGDNQPQHF
>TRBV7-2
CASSFGTGGADTEAFF
>TRBV27
CASRRNTEAFF
>TRBV7-2
CASSLVGSPLHF
>TRBV7-2
CASSFPLAPEQFF
>TRBV20-1
CSAPGQGAAGELFF
>TRBV4-3
CASSQGQGRSPLHF
>TRBV29-1
CSGDRVSGNEQFF
>TRBV2
CASSARVTSDTQYF
>TRBV20-1
CSARPSGQETQYF
>TRBV29-1
CSVGHETQYF
>TRBV28
CASSTPGTGGEQYF
>TRBV18
CASSPQTDSGNTIYF
>TRBV15
CATSRDPGGMNTEAFF
>TRBV10-3
CAISELGTETQYF
>TRBV12-3/TRBV12-4
CASREQGVANTEAFF
>TRBV12-3/TRBV12-4
CASSFADSDNSPLHF
>TRBV6-8
CASEGQTYEQYF
>TRBV6-6
CASSHRQDYTDTQYF
>TRBV7-2
CASSLGGGKTEAFF
>TRBV4-1
CASSLERTGNNQPQHF
>TRBV20-1
CSARRGGETQYF
>TRBV7-2
CASSYPGYEQYF
>TRBV11-2
CASSPPWEQKLFF
>TRBV7-9
CASHSGLGKLFF
>TRBV18
CASSQGGASYNSPLHF
>TRBV11-2
CASIRQLPYEQYF
>TRBV5-8
CASSLPGTSGNTIYF
>TRBV29-1
CSALGGLRDEQYF
>TRBV6-2/TRBV6-3
CASSWDRENEQFF
>TRBV9
CASSAGTPGPYEQYF
>TRBV7-9
CASSLLEGIYGYTF
>TRBV11-2
CASSAVGQNTEAFF
>TRBV7-6
CASSSPPYNEQFF
>TRBV7-6
CASSRGTEETQYF
>TRBV7-2
CASGTSGGPNTGELFF
>TRBV6-2/TRBV6-3
CASSRGSLTGYEQYF
>TRBV28
CATLLAGGPRETQYF
>TRBV6-5
CASSYSRGRQETQYF
>TRBV20-1
CSASYARAFF
>TRBV29-1
CSERGGRNTEAFF
>TRBV3-1
CASSQGQAGHNEQFF
>TRBV6-6
CASSQTGGGLQPQHF
>TRBV4-1
CASSPRQGAPISPLHF
>TRBV12-3/TRBV12-4
CASSLFSGTKNIQYF
>TRBV2
CASGKDSAFGDTQYF
>TRBV7-2
CASSLVVLGPGEQFF
>TRBV3-1
CASSQSVQGRGSPLHF
>TRBV12-3/TRBV12-4
CASSHNYGYTF
>TRBV19
CASSSRTEETQYF
>TRBV7-2
CASSLVSGGNTDTQYF
>TRBV28
CASVKGLNTEAFF